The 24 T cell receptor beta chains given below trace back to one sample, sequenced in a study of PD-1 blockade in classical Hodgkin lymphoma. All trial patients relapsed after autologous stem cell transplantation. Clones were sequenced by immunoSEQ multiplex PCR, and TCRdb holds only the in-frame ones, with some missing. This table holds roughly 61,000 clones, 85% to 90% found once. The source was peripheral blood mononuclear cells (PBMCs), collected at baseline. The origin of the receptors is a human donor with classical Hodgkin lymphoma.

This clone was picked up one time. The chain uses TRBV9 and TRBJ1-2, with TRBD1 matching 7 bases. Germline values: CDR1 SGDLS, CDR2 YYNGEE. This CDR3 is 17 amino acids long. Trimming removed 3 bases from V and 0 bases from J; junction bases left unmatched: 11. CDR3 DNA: TGTGCCAGCAGCGAAGAACAGGGGCCTGCTACTAACTATGGCTACACCTTC. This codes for CASSEEQGPATNYGYTF. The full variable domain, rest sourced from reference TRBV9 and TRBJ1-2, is DSGVTQTPKHLITATGQRVTLRCSPRSGDLSVYWYQQSLDQGLQFLIQYYNGEERAKGNILERFSAQQFPDLHSELNLSSLELGDSALYFCASSEEQGPATNYGYTFGSGTRLTVV.

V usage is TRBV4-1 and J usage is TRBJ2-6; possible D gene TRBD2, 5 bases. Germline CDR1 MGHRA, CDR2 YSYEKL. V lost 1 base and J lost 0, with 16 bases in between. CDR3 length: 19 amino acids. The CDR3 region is CASSQVIQFEGSGANVLTF. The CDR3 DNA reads TGCGCCAGCAGCCAAGTCATACAGTTTGAGGGCTCTGGGGCCAACGTCCTGACTTTC.

The CDR3 here is CASSLLGRDQPQHF. CDR3 nucleotides: TGTGCCAGCAGTTTATTAGGGCGGGATCAGCCCCAGCATTTT. V gene TRBV27 combines with J gene TRBJ1-5; no firm D call. CDR1 and CDR2 (germline): MNHEY, SMNVEV (reference sequence). CDR3 length: 14 residues. Trimming took 1 base from V and 5 from J, leaving 9 bases between them.

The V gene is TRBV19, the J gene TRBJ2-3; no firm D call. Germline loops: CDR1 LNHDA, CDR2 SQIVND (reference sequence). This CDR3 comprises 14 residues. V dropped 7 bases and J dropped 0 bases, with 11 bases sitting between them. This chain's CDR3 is CASMGSYSTDTQYF. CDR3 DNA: TGTGCCAGTATGGGAAGCTATAGCACAGATACGCAGTATTTT.

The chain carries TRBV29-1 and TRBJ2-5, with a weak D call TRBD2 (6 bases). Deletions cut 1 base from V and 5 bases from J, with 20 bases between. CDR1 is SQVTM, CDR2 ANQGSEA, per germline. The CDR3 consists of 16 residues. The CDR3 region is CSVEGRTSPRGETQYF. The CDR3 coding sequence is TGCAGCGTTGAAGGAAGGACCTCTCCTCGGGGGGAGACCCAGTACTTC.

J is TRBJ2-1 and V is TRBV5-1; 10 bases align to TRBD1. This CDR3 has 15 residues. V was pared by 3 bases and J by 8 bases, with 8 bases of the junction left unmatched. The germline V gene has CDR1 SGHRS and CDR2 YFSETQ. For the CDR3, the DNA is TGCGCCAGCAGCTCGGGACAGGGGATGTTGGATGAGCAGTTCTTC. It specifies CASSSGQGMLDEQFF.

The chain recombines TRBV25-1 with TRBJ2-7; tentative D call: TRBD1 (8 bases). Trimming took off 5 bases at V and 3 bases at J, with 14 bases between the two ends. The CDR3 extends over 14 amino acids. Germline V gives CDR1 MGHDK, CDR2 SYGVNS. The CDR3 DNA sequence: TGTGCCAGCAGTTTAACAGGGGGGGTCTACGAGCAGTACTTC. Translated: CASSLTGGVYEQYF.

CDR3 sequence reads: CASSLFRPPRSRDYGYTF. The CDR3 coding sequence is TGTGCCAGCAGCTTATTTCGCCCCCCCCGCAGCAGGGACTATGGCTACACCTTC. This chain uses TRBV7-9 with TRBJ1-2; possibly TRBD1 for D (5 bases). This CDR3 has 18 residues. Trimming left V 2 bases short and J 3 bases short, with 22 bases between. Germline V gene lookup returns CDR1 SEHNR and CDR2 FQNEAQ (reference sequence).

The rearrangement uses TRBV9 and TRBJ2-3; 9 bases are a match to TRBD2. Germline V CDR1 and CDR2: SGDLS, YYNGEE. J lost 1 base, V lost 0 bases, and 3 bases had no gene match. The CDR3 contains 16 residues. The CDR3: CASSVAASGGTDTQYF. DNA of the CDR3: TGTGCCAGCAGCGTAGCGGCTAGCGGGGGCACAGATACGCAGTATTTT.

This CDR3 is CASSLAGLYSNQPQHF. The CDR3 DNA follows: TGCGCCAGCAGCCTCGCGGGGCTTTATAGCAATCAGCCCCAGCATTTT. The chain links TRBV4-1 to TRBJ1-5; D may be TRBD1 (5 bases). There are 16 residues in the CDR3. Germline CDR1 MGHRA, CDR2 YSYEKL. V was shortened by 4 bases and J by 0 bases, with 13 bases between the two germline ends.

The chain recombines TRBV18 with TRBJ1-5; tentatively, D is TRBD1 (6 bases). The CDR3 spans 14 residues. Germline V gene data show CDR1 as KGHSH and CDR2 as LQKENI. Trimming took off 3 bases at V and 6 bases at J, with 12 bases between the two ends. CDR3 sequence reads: CASSPYRDTQPQHF. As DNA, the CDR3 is TGTGCCAGCTCACCTTACAGGGATACTCAGCCCCAGCATTTT.

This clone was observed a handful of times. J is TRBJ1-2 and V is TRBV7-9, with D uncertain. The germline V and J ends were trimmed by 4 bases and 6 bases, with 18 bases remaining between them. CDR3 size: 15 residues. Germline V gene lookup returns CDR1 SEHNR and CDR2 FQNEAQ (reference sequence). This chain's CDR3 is CASSSGEGKVHGYTF. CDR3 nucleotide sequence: TGTGCCAGCAGCTCCGGGGAGGGCAAGGTTCATGGCTACACCTTC.

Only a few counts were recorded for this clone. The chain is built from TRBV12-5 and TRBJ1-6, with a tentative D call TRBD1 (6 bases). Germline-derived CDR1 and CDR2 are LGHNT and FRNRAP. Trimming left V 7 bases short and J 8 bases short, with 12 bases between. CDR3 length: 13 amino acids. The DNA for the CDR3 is TGTGCTAGTGCCGCCAGGGGTGATTCACCCCTCCACTTT. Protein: CASAARGDSPLHF.

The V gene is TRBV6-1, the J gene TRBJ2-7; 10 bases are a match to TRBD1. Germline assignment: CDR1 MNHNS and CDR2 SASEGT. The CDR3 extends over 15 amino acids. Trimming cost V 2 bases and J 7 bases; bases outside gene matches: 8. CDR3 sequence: CASSEMQTGGHEQYF. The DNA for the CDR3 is TGTGCCAGCAGTGAAATGCAGACAGGGGGCCATGAGCAGTACTTC.

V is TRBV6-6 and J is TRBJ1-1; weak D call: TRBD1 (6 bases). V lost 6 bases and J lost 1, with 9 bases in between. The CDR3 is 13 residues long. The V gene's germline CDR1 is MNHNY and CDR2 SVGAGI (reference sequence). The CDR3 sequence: CASSQQGNTEAFF. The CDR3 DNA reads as TGTGCCAGCAGCCAACAGGGGAACACTGAAGCTTTCTTT.

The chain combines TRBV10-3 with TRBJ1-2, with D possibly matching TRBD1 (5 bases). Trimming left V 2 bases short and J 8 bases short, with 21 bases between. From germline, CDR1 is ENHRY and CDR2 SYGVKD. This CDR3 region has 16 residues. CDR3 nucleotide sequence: TGTGCCATCAGTGAGGCAGGGACGCACGGGTCGAGGGGCTACACCTTC. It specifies CAISEAGTHGSRGYTF.

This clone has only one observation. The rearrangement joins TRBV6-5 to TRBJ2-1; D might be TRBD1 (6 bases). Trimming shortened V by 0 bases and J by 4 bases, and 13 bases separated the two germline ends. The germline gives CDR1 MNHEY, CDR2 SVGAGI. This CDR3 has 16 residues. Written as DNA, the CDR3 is TGTGCCAGCAGTTACTCGACAGGAGGCAGGTACAATGAGCAGTTCTTC. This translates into CASSYSTGGRYNEQFF.

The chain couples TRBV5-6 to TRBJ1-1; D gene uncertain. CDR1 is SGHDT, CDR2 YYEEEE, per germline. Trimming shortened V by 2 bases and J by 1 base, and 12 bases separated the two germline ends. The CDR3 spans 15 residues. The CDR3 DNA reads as TGTGCCAGCAGCTTCCGACATTTTAGGAACACTGAAGCTTTCTTT. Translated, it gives CASSFRHFRNTEAFF.

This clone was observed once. CDR3 coding DNA: TGCACCAGCAGCCAACTAGCGGGGGGCGCCACCGGGGAGCTGTTTTTT. The encoded protein is CTSSQLAGGATGELFF. The chain joins TRBV1 to TRBJ2-2; TRBD2, the D gene given by the table, was not confirmed from the DNA. TRBV1 is a known pseudogene. This CDR3 has 16 residues.

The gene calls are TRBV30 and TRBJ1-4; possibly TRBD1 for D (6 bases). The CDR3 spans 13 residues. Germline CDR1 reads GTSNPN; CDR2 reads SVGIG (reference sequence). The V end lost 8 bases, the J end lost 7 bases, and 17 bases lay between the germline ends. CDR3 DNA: TGTGCCCGCCTAACAGGGTTGAGTGAAAAACTGTTTTTT. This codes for CARLTGLSEKLFF.

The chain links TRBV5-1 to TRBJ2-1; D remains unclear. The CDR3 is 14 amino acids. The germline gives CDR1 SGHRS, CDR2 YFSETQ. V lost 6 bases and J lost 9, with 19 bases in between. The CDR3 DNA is TGCGCCAGCACCAATGGCCCCGGTGGCGGTGAGCAGTTCTTC. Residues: CASTNGPGGGEQFF. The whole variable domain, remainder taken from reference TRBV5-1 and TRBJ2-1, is KAGVTQTPRYLIKTRGQQVTLSCSPISGHRSVSWYQQTPGQGLQFLFEYFSETQRNKGNFPGRFSGRQFSNSRSEMNVSTLELGDSALYLCASTNGPGGGEQFFGPGTRLTVL.

The chain's CDR3 is CASSTDRAYEQYF. The CDR3 nucleotides read TGTGCCAGCAGCACGGACAGGGCTTACGAGCAGTACTTC. The chain carries TRBV7-8 and TRBJ2-7; 8 bases agree with TRBD1. V dropped 5 bases and J dropped 4; count of bases not matched to a gene: 4. The CDR3 runs to 13 residues. Germline V gene data show CDR1 as SGHVS and CDR2 as FQNEAQ.

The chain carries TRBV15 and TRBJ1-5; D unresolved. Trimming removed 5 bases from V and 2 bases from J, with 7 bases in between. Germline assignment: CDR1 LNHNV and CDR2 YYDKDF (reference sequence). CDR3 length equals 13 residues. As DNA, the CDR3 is TGTGCCACCAGCGTGATTGGCAATCAGCCCCAGCATTTT. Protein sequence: CATSVIGNQPQHF. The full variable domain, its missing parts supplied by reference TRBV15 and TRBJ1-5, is DAMVIQNPRYQVTQFGKPVTLSCSQTLNHNVMYWYQQKSSQAPKLLFHYYDKDFNNEADTPDNFQSRRPNTSFCFLDIRSPGLGDTAMYLCATSVIGNQPQHFGDGTRLSIL.

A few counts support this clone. CDR3 protein: CASSPGGGPSTDTQYF. Written as DNA, the CDR3 is TGTGCCAGCAGTCCCGGAGGGGGCCCTAGCACAGATACGCAGTATTTT. The V gene is TRBV27, the J gene TRBJ2-3; TRBD1 is a possible D gene (7 bases). V dropped 5 bases and J dropped 0 bases, with 15 bases sitting between them. The CDR3 covers 16 residues. The germline V gene encodes CDR1 MNHEY and CDR2 SMNVEV (reference sequence).